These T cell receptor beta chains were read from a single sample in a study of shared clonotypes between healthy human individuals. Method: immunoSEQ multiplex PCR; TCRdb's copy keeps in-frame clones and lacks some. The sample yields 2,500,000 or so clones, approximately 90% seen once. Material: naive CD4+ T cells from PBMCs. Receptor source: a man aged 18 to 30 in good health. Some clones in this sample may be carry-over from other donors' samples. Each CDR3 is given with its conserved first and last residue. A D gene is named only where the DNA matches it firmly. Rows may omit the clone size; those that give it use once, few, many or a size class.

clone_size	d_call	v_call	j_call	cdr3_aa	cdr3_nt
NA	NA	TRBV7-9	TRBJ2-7	CASSLGTGRTRRSDYEQYF	TGTGCCAGCAGCTTAGGAACAGGACGGACCAGGAGATCGGACTACGAGCAGTACTTC
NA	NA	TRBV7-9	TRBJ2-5	CASLAAGGQETQYF	TGTGCCAGCCTAGCCGCCGGGGGTCAAGAGACCCAGTACTTC
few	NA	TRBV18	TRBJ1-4	CASSQGQARNEKLFF	TGTGCCAGCTCCCAAGGACAAGCCCGTAATGAAAAACTGTTTTTT
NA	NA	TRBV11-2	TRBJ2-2	CASSLLGTPNTGELFF	TGTGCCAGCAGCTTGCTTGGGACACCGAACACCGGGGAGCTGTTTTTT
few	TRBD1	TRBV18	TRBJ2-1	CASSPLTGQGEQFF	TGTGCCAGCTCACCACTTACGGGACAGGGTGAGCAGTTCTTC
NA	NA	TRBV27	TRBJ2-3	CASSSRLGVDTQYF	TGTGCCAGCAGTTCCCGACTAGGAGTAGATACGCAGTATTTT
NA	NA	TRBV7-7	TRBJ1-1	CASSPPQGRNTEAFF	TGTGCCAGCAGCCCCCCTCAGGGTAGGAACACTGAAGCTTTCTTT
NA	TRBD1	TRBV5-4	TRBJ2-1	CASSFAQGPPYNEQFF	TGTGCCAGCAGCTTCGCACAGGGGCCCCCCTACAATGAGCAGTTCTTC
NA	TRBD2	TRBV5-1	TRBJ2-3	CASSLSQRGSLDTQYF	TGCGCCAGCAGCTTGTCCCAGCGGGGATCTCTGGATACGCAGTATTTT
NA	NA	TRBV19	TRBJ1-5	CASSIDVGVLDSNQPQHF	TGTGCCAGTAGTATCGATGTGGGTGTCCTGGATAGCAATCAGCCCCAGCATTTT